This T cell receptor beta chain was sequenced for a study of T cells after yellow fever vaccination (dated by TCRdb to about 2019). For context, the study as a whole: The SMART-Seq v4 Ultra Low Input RNA kit was used to prepare libraries from fractions with low cell numbers. Bulk TCR alpha and beta repertoires were sequenced longitudinally to track T-cell clones before and after primary and booster YFV17D yellow fever vaccination. Two healthy male donors made up the cohort, one aged 18 to 29 years and the other aged 30 to 40 years. Bulk PBMC replicates and cell subsets were isolated from blood drawn at multiple timepoints before and after both primary and secondary immunization.

The treatment or condition label here, explained by the study, means: live attenuated yellow fever vaccine strain. Two biological replicates of bulk PBMCs were collected at each blood-draw timepoint. A standard Ficoll-Paque protocol was used to isolate PBMCs from peripheral blood. RNA was extracted with TriZol from bulk PBMCs, CD4 and CD8 fractions, and dextramer-positive and dextramer-negative fractions. TCR cDNA was synthesized by 5'RACE template switching, through which a universal primer site and unique molecular identifiers were introduced. Priming for cDNA synthesis came from both the TCR alpha and TCR beta constant segments. Libraries were amplified in two PCR steps, with sample barcodes and sequencing adapters added in the second step. Libraries were sequenced on Illumina HiSeq 2500 (2x100 bp) or NovaSeq (2x150 bp). As for how the authors treated the data: Reads were demultiplexed and collapsed into UMI consensus sequences with MIGEC, and V(D)J alignment was performed with MiXCR. Vaccine-responding clonotypes were defined with edgeR using replicate PBMC samples, requiring FDR below 0.01 and a log2 fold change above 5 up to day 15. Bulk clonotypes were assigned CD4 or CD8 identity according to which sequenced CD4 or CD8 repertoire held them at higher abundance. In TCRdb, the public reads were trimmed at Q25 with fastp and aligned with MiXCR, with productive beta chains retained. Rows merge per CDR3 protein into single entries with the most common DNA and genes. The V and J calls were determined by TCRdb, not by the authors. This sample has 510,000 or so distinct CDR3 sequences in its table, and roughly 21% of those were observed once. The top ten clonotypes cover approximately 15% of the sample.

Reading from cysteine to phenylalanine, the CDR3 counts 12 amino acids. Kept here is only the CDR3 DNA, which spans 36 bases and is read in frame from base 1. Reading the germline V gene (reference sequence) gives CDR1 LNHNV and CDR2 YYDKDF. V is cut by 3 bases and J by 7 bases, and the space between the germline ends is 7 bases. Results the study describes overall, beyond this receptor: Because only a couple of donors were included in the study, the extent to which the findings can be generalized is limited. Most clones expanded after primary vaccination (around 96% of CD4 and about 85% of CD8) were re-detected after the booster, suggesting that broad memory maintenance occurred. A small share of clonotypes occurred in both CD4 and CD8 compartments, likely arising from convergent recombination. The secondary T-cell response was weaker than the primary response but faster, peaking on day 5 instead of day 15. Computational filtering was needed because FACS-sorted repertoires could contain abundant contaminating clonotypes from the bulk population.

This clonotype has a single count. Its antigen is currently not known. No quality values exist for individual bases; no much larger clone is one base distant. The chain is encoded by TRBV15 joined to TRBJ2-1, with the D gene not clear enough to name. The source of this sequence is a man aged 25-45 years who received the YFV17D yellow fever vaccine. This material consisted of PBMCs, taken 15 days after the yellow fever booster vaccination. The CDR3 region: CATSSLTNEQFF. The sequenced DNA: TGTGCCACCAGCAGCCTGACAAATGAGCAGTTCTTC.